This T cell receptor (beta chain) was sequenced for a study of beta chain features in type 1 diabetes. Study-wide findings and caveats: Shorter TCRB CDR3s, moderately but significantly so, were found in Type 1 diabetes patients in all four CD4+ subsets.

This clone was seen a few times. Its antigen is unidentified. Expressed TCRB transcripts were sequenced because the entire RNA isolate underwent reverse transcription. Only in-frame clones appear in the TCRdb table, and some are missing; sequencing was by immunoSEQ multiplex PCR. This table has over 200,000 clones, roughly a tenth appearing once. This clonotype was obtained from a man aged 25-45 years with type 1 diabetes. The sequenced material came from naive CD4+ T cells from blood.

In nucleotides, the CDR3 is TGTGCCAGCAGCATCGGGGTCAAAACGGATACGCAGTATTTT. This codes for CASSIGVKTDTQYF. The V call is TRBV7-9, the J call TRBJ2-3, with a possible D match to TRBD2 (5 bases). The CDR3 covers 14 residues. V gave up 5 bases and J gave up 6 bases, with 15 bases separating them. Germline CDR1 and CDR2: SEHNR and FQNEAQ (reference sequence).